This T cell receptor (beta chain) comes out of a study of blood T cells in healthy people across ages. Together with a sample-barcoded 5' primer, a J-beta primer mix was included in a second PCR lasting roughly 6 to 12 cycles. TCRdb reanalysed the 5' RACE reads using MiXCR and keeps one entry per CDR3 protein. This table has roughly 2 million distinct CDR3 sequences, around half appearing once. The germline gives CDR1 SEHNR, CDR2 FQNEAQ (reference sequence). The CDR3 is made up of 16 amino acids. The chain joins TRBV7-9 to TRBJ2-3; 11 nucleotides match TRBD2. Sequencing input: blood. This receptor was obtained from a woman aged 40-49 years in good health. The CDR3 DNA follows: TGTACCGGCAGCCCCTCACTAGCGGGGGTGACAGATACGCAGTATTTT. As protein: CTGSPSLAGVTDTQYF.